This T cell receptor beta chain was obtained from a study of cytomegalovirus exposure and HLA in healthy donors. Study outcomes and limitations: HLA allele associations emerged for 16,951 TCR beta sequences in a later analysis, at 0.05 false discovery rate. Across donors, sequencing depth was assumed by presence/absence analyses to be roughly uniform.

Both 60 Vbeta primers and 13 Jbeta primers went into the PCR. Profiled with immunoSEQ multiplex PCR; TCRdb holds only in-frame clones, not every one. The sample carries about 70,000 clones, approximately 78% recorded once. A word on this clone: Antigen unknown.

Material: PBMCs. This clonotype originated in a girl aged 10 to 17 in good health and CMV-seropositive.

In DNA form, the CDR3 reads TGTGCCAGCAGAAGTGTGGGGGGTGGTGAGCAGTACTTC. Amino acid sequence: CASRSVGGGEQYF. The rearrangement uses TRBV6-6 and TRBJ2-7; TRBD2 might be the D (6 bases). Germline V gene lookup returns CDR1 MNHNY and CDR2 SVGAGI (reference sequence). The CDR3 length is 13 residues. The germline V and J ends were trimmed by 6 bases and 7 bases, with 16 bases remaining between them.